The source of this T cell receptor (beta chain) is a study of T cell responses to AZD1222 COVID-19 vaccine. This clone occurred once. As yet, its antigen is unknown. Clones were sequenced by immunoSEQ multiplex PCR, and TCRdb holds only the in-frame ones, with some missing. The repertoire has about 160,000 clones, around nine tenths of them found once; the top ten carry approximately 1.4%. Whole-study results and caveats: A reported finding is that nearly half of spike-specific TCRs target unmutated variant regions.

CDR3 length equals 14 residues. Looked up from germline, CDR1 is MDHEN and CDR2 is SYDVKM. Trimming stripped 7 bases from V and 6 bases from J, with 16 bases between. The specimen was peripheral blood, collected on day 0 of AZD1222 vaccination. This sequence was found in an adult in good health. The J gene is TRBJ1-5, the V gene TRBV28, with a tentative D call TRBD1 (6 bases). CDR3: CASILQGYGQPQHF. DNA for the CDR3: TGTGCCAGCATTCTACAGGGTTACGGTCAGCCCCAGCATTTT.